This TCR beta chain is from a study of blood T cell repertoires in COVID-19. Study in general: The origin of the acute and convalescent COVID-19 samples was the United States, Italy and Spain. PBMCs, B-cell-depleted T cells, or T cells provided the cDNA or gDNA that made up the material.

CDR1 is MNHEY and CDR2 is SMNVEV in the germline V gene (reference sequence). This CDR3 has 13 residues. V lost 6 bases and J 8 bases, leaving 15 bases between the germline ends. The authors' processing: Amplified reference gene primers provided the basis for estimating nucleated cell counts. Sequencing was performed with immunoSEQ multiplex PCR; in TCRdb, only in-frame clones are kept and a portion is missing. V, J and clone size reflect that table, while D and trimming were determined from the DNA. The sample lists about 220,000 clones, around 81% occurring once. Sequencing used peripheral blood. This rearrangement joins TRBV27 to TRBJ2-3; D is perhaps TRBD2 (7 bases). The clonotype originates from a human donor in a cohort sampled during active COVID-19. CDR3: CASSPGGRSTQYF. CDR3 DNA sequence: TGTGCCAGCAGCCCCGGGGGGCGGAGTACGCAGTATTTT.